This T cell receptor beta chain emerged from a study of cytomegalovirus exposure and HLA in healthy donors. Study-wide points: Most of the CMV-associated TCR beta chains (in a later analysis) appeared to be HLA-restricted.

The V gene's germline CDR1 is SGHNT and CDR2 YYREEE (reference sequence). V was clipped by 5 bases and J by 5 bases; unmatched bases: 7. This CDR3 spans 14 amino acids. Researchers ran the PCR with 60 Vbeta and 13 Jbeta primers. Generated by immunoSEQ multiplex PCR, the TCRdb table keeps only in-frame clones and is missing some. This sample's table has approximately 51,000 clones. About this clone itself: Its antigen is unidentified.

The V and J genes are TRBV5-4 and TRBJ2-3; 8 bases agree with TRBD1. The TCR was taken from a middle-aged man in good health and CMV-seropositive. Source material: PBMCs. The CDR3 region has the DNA TGTGCCAGCAGAGAGAGACAGGGGCAAGATACGCAGTATTTT. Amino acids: CASRERQGQDTQYF. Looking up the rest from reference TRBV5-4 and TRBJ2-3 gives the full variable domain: ETGVTQSPTHLIKTRGQQVTLRCSSQSGHNTVSWYQQALGQGPQFIFQYYREEENGRGNFPPRFSGLQFPNYSSELNVNALELDDSALYLCASRERQGQDTQYFGPGTRLTVL.